The 14 T cell receptor beta chains in this list originate from one sample, sequenced in a study of vaccination and CD4 T cells after COVID-19. Antigens for these TCRs are unknown. With the Oncomine TCR Beta short-read assay, DNA from cultured CD4+ T cells was sequenced. TCRdb passed the PCR reads through MiXCR, listing each CDR3 protein once. The table lists about 18,000 distinct CDR3 sequences, about three quarters of them singletons. Treatment of the sample: roughly nine-day PBMC culture with coronavirus spike peptide pools or control peptides (ViraFEST assay). This specimen was CD4+ T cells from blood, cultured in vitro, taken after SARS-CoV-2 vaccination. The receptor set was obtained from a human donor who received a COVID-19 vaccine.

The chain has TRBV30 and TRBJ1-6; D not certain. The ends were cut back, 0 bases at V and 7 bases at J, with 10 bases in the middle. Germline loops: CDR1 GTSNPN, CDR2 SVGIG (reference sequence). The CDR3 spans 14 residues. The CDR3 loop is CAWSVYSGNSPLHF. CDR3 DNA: TGTGCCTGGAGTGTGTATTCGGGGAATTCACCCCTCCACTTT.

Only a few counts were recorded for this clonotype. The rearrangement links TRBV30 to TRBJ2-7; possibly TRBD2 for D (6 bases). The V end lost 5 bases, the J end lost 1 base, and 15 bases lay between the germline ends. Germline lookup yields CDR1 GTSNPN and CDR2 SVGIG (reference sequence). The CDR3 is 14 residues long. The CDR3 is CAWSGTLASYEQYF. In DNA form, the CDR3 reads TGTGCCTGGTCCGGGACTCTGGCTTCCTACGAGCAGTACTTC.

The chain couples TRBV10-3 to TRBJ1-1; D unresolved. V lost 6 bases, J lost 1 base, and 12 bases lay in between. Germline lookup yields CDR1 ENHRY and CDR2 SYGVKD. The CDR3 loop spans 14 amino acids. CDR3 sequence: CAIRRDRQNTEAFF. CDR3 nucleotides: TGTGCCATCAGGAGGGATCGACAGAACACTGAAGCTTTCTTT.

This chain links TRBV5-4 with TRBJ1-2, with a weak D call TRBD1 (6 bases). The CDR3 spans 14 residues. The V gene lost 4 bases and the J gene lost 8 bases, with 18 bases spanning the gap. Germline values: CDR1 SGHNT, CDR2 YYREEE (reference sequence). DNA of the CDR3: TGTGCCAGCAGCGGCGACAGGCCGACTATCGGCTACACCTTC. It is translated as CASSGDRPTIGYTF.

Worth noting for this clonotype: An end of the junction does not agree with germline; a read error may underlie this. The chain employs TRBV7-9 and TRBJ2-1, with TRBD1 matching 11 bases. Germline CDR1 SEHNR, CDR2 FQNEAQ (reference sequence). The CDR3 loop spans 15 amino acids. The CDR3 DNA reads TGTGCCAGCGGCTTAGTGGACAGGGGGCCAAATGAGCAGTTCTTC. Its translation: CASGLVDRGPNEQFF.

The chain employs TRBV20-1 and TRBJ1-1, with TRBD1 matching 7 bases. With 0 bases clipped from V and 1 base from J, the junction kept 8 bases outside the gene matches. CDR1 and CDR2 (germline): DFQATT, SNEGSKA (reference sequence). CDR3 length: 16 amino acids. The CDR3, as DNA: TGCAGTGCTAGAGATTTAGCAAGGGGGCCGAACACTGAAGCTTTCTTT. Protein: CSARDLARGPNTEAFF.

The CDR3 reads CATSRDRGLTYYEQYF. CDR3 nucleotide sequence: TGTGCCACCAGCAGAGATAGGGGTCTCACCTACTACGAGCAGTACTTC. The V gene is TRBV15, the J gene TRBJ2-7; D is perhaps TRBD1 (5 bases). Trimming removed 0 bases from V and 3 bases from J, with 15 bases in between. The CDR3 has 16 residues. In germline, CDR1 is LNHNV, CDR2 YYDKDF (reference sequence).

CDR3 loop: CASSVGLYGYTF. The CDR3 DNA follows: TGTGCCAGCAGCGTAGGTCTCTATGGCTACACCTTC. The V gene is TRBV9, the J gene TRBJ1-2; D is unclear. This CDR3 contains 12 residues. Germline V gene lookup returns CDR1 SGDLS and CDR2 YYNGEE. Trimming removed 0 bases at V and 4 bases at J, with 4 bases between.

J is TRBJ2-6 and V is TRBV6-1; 7 bases fit TRBD2. The length of the CDR3 is 17 residues. Germline V gives CDR1 MNHNS, CDR2 SASEGT. Trimming cost V 5 bases and J 4 bases; bases outside gene matches: 11. The CDR3: CASSITEGLPGANVLTF. The CDR3 DNA is TGTGCCAGCAGTATTACAGAGGGACTACCGGGGGCCAACGTCCTGACTTTC.

This chain connects TRBV19 to TRBJ2-3; 9 bases agree with TRBD1. CDR1 LNHDA and CDR2 SQIVND come from the germline V gene (reference sequence). V dropped 10 bases and J dropped 3; count of bases not matched to a gene: 11. This CDR3 contains 15 residues. The CDR3 loop reads CATIKGQGPTDTQYF. The CDR3 coding sequence is TGTGCCACCATAAAAGGACAGGGGCCGACAGATACGCAGTATTTT.

This clonotype came up once. The chain employs TRBV6-1 and TRBJ2-2, with a weak D call TRBD1 (6 bases). Deletions cut 6 bases from V and 0 bases from J, with 11 bases between. The CDR3 totals 15 residues. Germline values: CDR1 MNHNS, CDR2 SASEGT. The CDR3 is CASSLTGPNTGELFF. Written as DNA, the CDR3 is TGTGCCAGCAGCCTGACAGGTCCGAACACCGGGGAGCTGTTTTTT.

The V call is TRBV6-1, the J call TRBJ2-2; possible D gene TRBD2, 6 bases. Trimming pared 8 bases from V and 4 bases from J, leaving 23 bases between. This CDR3 is 17 amino acids long. Germline V lookup: CDR1 MNHNS, CDR2 SASEGT. CDR3 nucleotide sequence: TGTGCCAGCGGGAGGATGCCGGCCCCTTCGTTCACCGGGGAGCTGTTTTTT. Protein product: CASGRMPAPSFTGELFF.

Relative to its sample, this clonotype is large. The chain couples TRBV12-3 or TRBV12-4 to TRBJ1-1, with a possible D match to TRBD1 (6 bases). The CDR3 loop spans 14 amino acids. V shed 4 bases and J shed 4 bases, with 13 bases lying between them. The CDR3: CASSYAGEGTEAFF. The CDR3 DNA reads as TGTGCCAGCAGTTACGCAGGGGAGGGCACTGAAGCTTTCTTT.

The J gene is TRBJ1-2, the V gene TRBV20-1; no clear D gene. Deletions cut 4 bases from V and 4 bases from J, with 13 bases between. There are 13 residues in the CDR3. Germline V gene sequence: CDR1 DFQATT, CDR2 SNEGSKA (reference sequence). CDR3 sequence reads: CSATRPSSYGYTF. The CDR3 DNA reads TGCAGTGCTACCCGACCGAGTAGCTATGGCTACACCTTC.